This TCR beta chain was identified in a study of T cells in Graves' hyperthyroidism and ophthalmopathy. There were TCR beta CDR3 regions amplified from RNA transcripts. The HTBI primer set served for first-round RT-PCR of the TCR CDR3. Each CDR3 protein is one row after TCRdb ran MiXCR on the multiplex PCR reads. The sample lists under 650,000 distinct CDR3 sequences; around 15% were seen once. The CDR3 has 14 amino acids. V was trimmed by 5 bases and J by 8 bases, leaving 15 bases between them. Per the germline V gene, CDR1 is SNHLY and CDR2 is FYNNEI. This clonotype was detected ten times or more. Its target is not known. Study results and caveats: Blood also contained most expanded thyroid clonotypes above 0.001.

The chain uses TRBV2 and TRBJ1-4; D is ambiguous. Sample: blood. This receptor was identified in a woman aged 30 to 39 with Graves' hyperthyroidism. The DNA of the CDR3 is TGTGCCAGCAGTTTCCGGGATTCACGGGAAAAACTGTTTTTT. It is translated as CASSFRDSREKLFF.